This T cell receptor beta chain was identified during a study of T-cell reconstitution after alpha-beta-depleted transplantation in children. Trimming pared 0 bases from V and 3 bases from J, leaving 14 bases between. The CDR3 runs to 16 residues. The V gene's germline CDR1 is MNHEY and CDR2 SVGAGI. Unique molecular identifiers were built into the TCRbeta library. TCRdb independently ran MiXCR on the PCR reads; one entry per CDR3 protein. The sample has 330,000 or so distinct CDR3 sequences, approximately 10% seen once. The source is a human donor who donated a stem cell graft to a child with acute lymphoblastic leukemia. Sequenced material: PBMCs from the stem cell graft donor, taken from the stem cell graft. This chain uses TRBV6-5 with TRBJ1-2; D remains ambiguous. The CDR3 DNA reads TGTGCCAGCAGTTACTCGAATGCCTGGGTGGACTATGGCTACACCTTC. Residues: CASSYSNAWVDYGYTF.